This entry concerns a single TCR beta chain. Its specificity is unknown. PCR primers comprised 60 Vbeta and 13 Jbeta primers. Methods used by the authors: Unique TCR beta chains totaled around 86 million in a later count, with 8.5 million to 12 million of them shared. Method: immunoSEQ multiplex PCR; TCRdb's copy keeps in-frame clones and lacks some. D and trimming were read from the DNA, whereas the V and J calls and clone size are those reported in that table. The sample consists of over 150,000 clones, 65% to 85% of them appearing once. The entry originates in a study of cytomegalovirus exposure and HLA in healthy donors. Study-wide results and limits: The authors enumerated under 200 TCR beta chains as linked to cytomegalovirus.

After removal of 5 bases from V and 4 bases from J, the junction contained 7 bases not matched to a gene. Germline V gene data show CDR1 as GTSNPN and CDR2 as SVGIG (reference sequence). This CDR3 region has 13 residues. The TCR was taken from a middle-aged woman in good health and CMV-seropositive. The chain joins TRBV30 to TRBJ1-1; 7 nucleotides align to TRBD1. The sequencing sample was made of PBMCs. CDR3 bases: TGTGCCTGGTCCACAGGGGTTGTCACTGAAGCTTTCTTT. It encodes CAWSTGVVTEAFF.